The 10 T cell receptor beta chains below were found in one sample sequenced in a study of blood T cell repertoires in COVID-19. Data came from immunoSEQ multiplex PCR; TCRdb stores just in-frame clones and leaves some out. The sample gives under 350,000 clones, 86% of which show up once; about 2.7% is in the top ten. Sample: PBMCs or T cells enriched from blood (not recorded which). These TCRs come from a woman under 30 who had recovered from COVID-19.

The rearrangement joins TRBV7-6 to TRBJ2-1, with 11 bases matching TRBD2. V trimming: 5 bases; J trimming: 8 bases; junction bases outside the gene matches: 8. CDR3 length: 15 amino acids. CDR1 and CDR2 from the germline V gene are SGHVS and FNYEAQ. The DNA of the CDR3 is TGTGCCAGCAGCCCCACTAGCGGGAGTAGGCATGAGCAGTTCTTC. Translated: CASSPTSGSRHEQFF.

The chain couples TRBV19 to TRBJ2-1, with 10 bases lining up with TRBD2. V lost 7 bases to trimming and J lost 7 bases; unmatched junction nucleotides: 10. CDR3 size: 15 residues. In germline, CDR1 is LNHDA, CDR2 SQIVND (reference sequence). The DNA for the CDR3 is TGTGCCAGTACCCCGACTAGCGGGCCCTTTAATGAGCAGTTCTTC. Its translation: CASTPTSGPFNEQFF. Full variable domain (outside the CDR3, taken from reference TRBV19 and TRBJ2-1): DGGITQSPKYLFRKEGQNVTLSCEQNLNHDAMYWYRQDPGQGLRLIYYSQIVNDFQKGDIAEGYSVSREKKESFPLTVTSAQKNPTAFYLCASTPTSGPFNEQFFGPGTRLTVL.

The rearrangement links TRBV9 to TRBJ1-4, with D tentatively TRBD1 (5 bases). Germline CDR1 is SGDLS and CDR2 is YYNGEE. V dropped 0 bases and J dropped 5 bases, with 11 bases sitting between them. The CDR3 covers 15 residues. This chain's CDR3 is CASSVDPGRNEKLFF. The DNA for the CDR3 is TGTGCCAGCAGCGTAGACCCAGGGAGGAATGAAAAACTGTTTTTT.

J is TRBJ2-1 and V is TRBV6-5; no firm D call. The CDR3 runs 14 residues. Per germline, CDR1 MNHEY and CDR2 SVGAGI. V lost 3 bases and J lost 6, with 12 bases in between. This CDR3 is CASSYIQAPNEQFF. CDR3 nucleotides: TGTGCCAGCAGTTATATTCAGGCCCCCAATGAGCAGTTCTTC.

The rearrangement joins TRBV28 to TRBJ1-2; TRBD1 agrees at 9 bases. The CDR3 spans 13 residues. Per germline, CDR1 MDHEN and CDR2 SYDVKM. The trim removed 5 bases at V and 6 bases at J, leaving 4 bases unmatched. CDR3 in amino acids: CASSLQGAHGYTF. The DNA of the CDR3 is TGTGCCAGCAGTCTACAGGGGGCTCATGGCTACACCTTC.

This clone came up a few times. The CDR3 loop is CASSFGLAGTSYEQYF. CDR3 nucleotides: TGTGCCAGCAGTTTCGGACTAGCGGGGACCTCCTACGAGCAGTACTTC. The chain recombines TRBV3-1 (or the pseudogene TRBV3-2) with TRBJ2-7; TRBD2 matches 12 bases. The CDR3 consists of 16 residues. The J segment lost 0 bases and the V segment lost 6 bases, leaving 6 bases of the junction unmatched. CDR1 is LGHDT and CDR2 is YNNKEL in the germline V gene (reference sequence).

As DNA, the CDR3 is TGTGCCAGCAGCAAAGATAGCGGGGTCCATGAGCAGTTCTTC. Its protein is CASSKDSGVHEQFF. V usage is TRBV5-4 and J usage is TRBJ2-1, with 8 positions matching TRBD2. This CDR3 is built from 14 residues. The germline V gene encodes CDR1 SGHNT and CDR2 YYREEE (reference sequence). Unmatched junction bases numbered 8, after V lost 4 bases and J lost 8 bases.

The CDR3 loop reads CASSQARDRGSNQPQHF. CDR3 sequence (DNA): TGCGCCAGCAGTCAAGCCCGGGACAGGGGAAGCAATCAGCCCCAGCATTTT. V and J are TRBV23-1 and TRBJ1-5; 10 bases align to TRBD1. TRBV23-1 falls under the ORF class, with uncertain function. The CDR3 is made up of 17 amino acids. Trimming cost V 2 bases and J 1 base; bases outside gene matches: 5.

The rearrangement joins TRBV11-3 to TRBJ2-1, with D maybe TRBD2 (6 bases). This CDR3 contains 16 residues. V lost 6 bases, J lost 6 bases, and 21 bases lay in between. CDR1 and CDR2 (germline): SGHNT, YENEEA. The CDR3 DNA follows: TGTGCCAGCAGGACTAGTATCCCCGGAAGCAGCAATGAGCAGTTCTTC. Translating it yields CASRTSIPGSSNEQFF.

This chain joins TRBV9 and TRBJ2-5; 11 nucleotides align to TRBD2. The CDR3 has 17 residues. V lost 2 bases, J lost 5 bases, and 11 bases stayed unmatched. Germline V CDR1 and CDR2: SGDLS, YYNGEE. CDR3: CASSVADTSGGVETQYF. For the CDR3, the DNA is TGTGCCAGCAGCGTGGCAGATACTAGCGGGGGTGTTGAGACCCAGTACTTC.